The clone carrying this TCR beta chain was observed a handful of times. This sample was included in a study of early T cells in non-severe SARS-CoV-2 infection. TCRdb fed the 5' RACE reads into MiXCR, producing one record per CDR3 protein. The sample yields around 46,000 distinct CDR3 sequences, 5.6% seen once. The length of the CDR3 is 15 residues. V dropped 1 base and J dropped 9; count of bases not matched to a gene: 10. Germline values: CDR1 SGHTA, CDR2 FQGNSA. The TCR sequence derives from an adult who was a healthcare worker with PCR-confirmed SARS-CoV-2 infection or an uninfected control (not recorded which). Sequencing input: whole blood. V usage is TRBV7-2 and J usage is TRBJ2-3, with TRBD1 matching over 7 bases. CDR3 residues: CASSLGGLQGFTQYF. CDR3 nucleotides: TGTGCCAGCAGCTTAGGGGGTTTACAGGGGTTCACGCAGTATTTT. The full variable domain, with the rest looked up from reference TRBV7-2 and TRBJ2-3, is GAGVSQSPSNKVTEKGKDVELRCDPISGHTALYWYRQSLGQGLEFLIYFQGNSAPDKSGLPSDRFSAERTGGSVSTLTIQRTQQEDSAVYLCASSLGGLQGFTQYFGPGTRLTVL.